This TCR beta chain was captured in a study of identical twins. The CDR3 is 15 residues long. In germline, CDR1 is KGHSH, CDR2 LQKENI. V gave up 3 bases and J gave up 10 bases; unmatched junction bases: 8. This clonotype was counted only a few times. A universal primer site was created by template switching, with the cDNA bearing unique molecular identifiers. TCRdb reanalysed the 5' RACE reads using MiXCR and keeps one entry per CDR3 protein. The sample lists more than 650,000 distinct CDR3 sequences; 5.5% to 6.5% were seen once. The rearrangement joins TRBV18 to TRBJ1-6, with 8 positions matching TRBD1. The source material was naive T cells sorted from blood. This receptor was obtained from a man between 18 and 35 years old in good health. The CDR3 DNA reads as TGTGCCAGCTCACCCTTGGACAGGGAAGGCTCACCCCTCCACTTT. It encodes CASSPLDREGSPLHF.